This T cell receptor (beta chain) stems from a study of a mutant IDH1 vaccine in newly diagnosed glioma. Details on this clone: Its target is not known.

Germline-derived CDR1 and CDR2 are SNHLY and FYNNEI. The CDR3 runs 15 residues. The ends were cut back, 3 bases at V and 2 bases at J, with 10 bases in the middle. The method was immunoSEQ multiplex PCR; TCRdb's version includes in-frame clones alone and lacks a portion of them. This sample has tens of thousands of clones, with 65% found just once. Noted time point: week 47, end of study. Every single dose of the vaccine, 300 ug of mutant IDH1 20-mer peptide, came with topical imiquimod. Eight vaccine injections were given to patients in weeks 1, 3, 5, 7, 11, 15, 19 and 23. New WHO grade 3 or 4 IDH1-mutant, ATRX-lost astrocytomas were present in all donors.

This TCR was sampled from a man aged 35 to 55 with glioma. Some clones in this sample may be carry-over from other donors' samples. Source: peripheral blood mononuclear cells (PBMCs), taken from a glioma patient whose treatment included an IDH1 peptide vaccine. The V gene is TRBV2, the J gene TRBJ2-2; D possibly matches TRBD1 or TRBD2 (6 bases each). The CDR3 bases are TGTGCCAGCAGTGACGGGGGCTTTAACACCGGGGAGCTGTTTTTT. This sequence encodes CASSDGGFNTGELFF.